This record concerns one T cell receptor beta chain sequence. This sample was included in a study of blood T cell repertoires in COVID-19. Study overall: Material from acute and convalescent COVID-19 was sourced from the United States, Italy and Spain. Nucleic acid was either cDNA or gDNA, and it came from T cells, B-cell-depleted T cells, or PBMCs.

The CDR3 totals 15 residues. Deletions cut 3 bases from V and 8 bases from J, with 17 bases between. Germline V gene data show CDR1 as GTSNPN and CDR2 as SVGIG (reference sequence). Methods used by the authors: Amplified reference gene primers provided the basis for estimating nucleated cell counts. Repertoires were generated with immunoSEQ multiplex PCR, while TCRdb's copy carries only in-frame clones and drops some. Clone size and V and J calls were adopted from that table, with D and trimming inferred from the DNA. The table lists roughly 53,000 clones, 70% to 85% of them singletons, with approximately 14% in the top ten.

What was sequenced was peripheral blood. V usage is TRBV30 and J usage is TRBJ1-6; D is ambiguous. The TCR was taken from a human donor in a cohort sampled during active COVID-19. This CDR3 reads CAWSRLSGIHSPLHF. The CDR3 DNA reads TGTGCCTGGAGCCGGCTCTCGGGGATACATTCACCCCTCCACTTT.